This T cell receptor beta chain comes out of a study of Ad26.COV2.S vaccination and SARS-CoV-2 variants (dated by TCRdb to the early 2020s). In the study overall: Vaccine-arm donors came from COV1001, a multicentre, randomized, double-blind, placebo-controlled phase I-IIa trial of Ad26.COV2.S in healthy adults. Sequencing of the TCRbeta repertoire served to evaluate the specificity and breadth of SARS-CoV-2-reactive T cell receptors following Ad26.COV2.S vaccination. A total of some 30 samples were included in the TCR-sequenced set, comprising roughly 20 Ad26.COV2.S vaccine recipients, 5 placebo recipients and 8 SARS-CoV-2 convalescent individuals. Dosing of Ad26.COV2.S was intramuscular, at either 5x10^10 or 1x10^11 viral particles, delivered as one shot or as two shots spaced 56 days apart. Participants in the trial were split at random into five groups of five each, receiving low-dose or high-dose Ad26.COV2.S once or twice, or else placebo on both occasions. Blinding of investigators to trial group allocation was maintained during experiments and outcome assessment.

The treatment or condition label on this specimen signifies: roughly 20 received Ad26.COV2.S at low or high dose, single or two shots; five or six received placebo; per-sample allocation not given. For vaccine and placebo recipients, the sequenced repertoires came from samples collected on day 63 after the first injection. Cohort 1b enrolled about two dozen adults aged 18-55 years at a single site in Boston, USA, between 29 July and 7 August 2020. As a vaccine, Ad26.COV2.S was a replication-incompetent adenovirus type 26 vector that expressed a prefusion-stabilized SARS-CoV-2 spike protein derived from the original Wuhan strain. V is clipped by 7 bases and J by 5 bases, and the sequence between their germline boundaries is 12 bases long. The CDR3 starts with the cysteine, ends with the phenylalanine, and has 13 residues. Only the CDR3 part of the read is kept: 39 bases, read in frame from the first base. In the germline V gene, CDR1 corresponds to SNHLY and CDR2 to FYNNEI.

With regard to this clone: The clone's antigen remains unknown. The record has no base qualities; no much larger clone is one base away.

The full study reports these points: Non-spike TCR breadth was comparable between vaccine and placebo recipients, consistent with the vaccine containing only spike. Compared with placebo recipients, Ad26.COV2.S recipients showed higher spike-specific TCR breadth (P = 0.0014). Comparing responses between vaccine doses or regimens was not something the study was powered to do. The authors noted that the TCR breadth and depth analyses may have underestimated total T cell responses. After vaccination, substantial breadth of spike-specific CD8+ and CD4+ T cell responses was reported.

The immunoSEQ Assay was used to sequence TCRbeta CDR3 regions. After extraction, genomic DNA underwent amplification by bias-controlled multiplex PCR, followed by high-throughput sequencing. As for the original processing: To quantify the absolute abundance of every unique TCRbeta CDR3 region, sequences were collapsed and filtered. Usable DNA was measured by amplifying reference genes present in all nucleated cells, and TCRbeta template counts were normalized to that usable DNA to estimate T cell fraction. Repertoire TCRs were annotated as SARS-CoV-2-specific by exact matching of V gene, CDR3 amino acid sequence and J gene to a known reactive TCR set. The reference SARS-CoV-2 TCR set was derived from MIRA and filtered for enrichment in COVID-19-positive ImmuneCODE repertoires, a step that removed public or cross-reactive TCRs. Drawing on the MIRA antigens, annotated TCRs were analysed further at the level of specific ORF or position within ORF. Breadth was defined as annotated unique rearrangements over total unique productive rearrangements; depth was the summed frequency of those rearrangements. TCR breadth was compared between groups using two-sided Wilcoxon rank-sum tests. Not all clones reach the TCRdb copy of this immuneACCESS table, which keeps in-frame sequences only. Checked studies attribute under half of the gap to unresolved V genes and leave the rest unexplained. V, J and clone size reflect that table, while D and trimming were determined from the DNA. This sample holds approximately 500,000 clones; roughly 85% were observed only once. The ten largest clonotypes hold roughly 13% of the sample.

The TCR was taken from a person aged 18-65 years who received the Ad26.COV2.S COVID-19 vaccine or a placebo. This receptor chain uses TRBV2 and TRBJ1-5; the best D guess is TRBD1, with 5 bases matching. This material consisted of peripheral blood, taken in a trial of Ad26.COV2.S vaccine versus placebo. CDR3 sequence: CASIGQPDQPQHF. The nucleotides read TGTGCCAGCATAGGACAACCGGATCAGCCCCAGCATTTT.